This T cell receptor (beta chain) emerged from a study of OX40 agonist ivuxolimab in advanced cancers. Across the whole study: Past anti-PD-1, anti-PD-L1 or anti-CTLA-4 therapy was accepted, and around 40% had received some.

Generated by immunoSEQ multiplex PCR, the TCRdb table keeps only in-frame clones and is missing some. The data hold 46,000 or so clones, with around 77% observed a single time. Trimming pared 4 bases from V and 0 bases from J, leaving 10 bases between. CDR1 and CDR2 from the germline V gene are MGHRA and YSYEKL. CDR3 length: 15 residues. The origin of this receptor is an adult with an advanced solid tumor such as melanoma, head and neck, liver or kidney cancer. This material consisted of CD4+ or CD8+ T cells sorted from blood, taken in a trial of the OX40 agonist ivuxolimab. This chain links TRBV4-1 with TRBJ2-1; D not certain. The DNA for the CDR3 is TGCGCCAGCAGCCCACAAACGGGCTCCTACAATGAGCAGTTCTTC. Translation: CASSPQTGSYNEQFF.